This TCR beta chain was recorded in a study of cytomegalovirus exposure and HLA in healthy donors. Study-wide results and caveats: Later analysis suggested links between common viral pathogens and several top significant clusters. Reportedly, HLA-A and HLA-B alleles of most subjects were accurately predicted from TCR beta. Sequencing artifact likely explains a cluster of highly shared sequence variants.

PCR primers comprised 60 Vbeta and 13 Jbeta primers. This table comes from immunoSEQ multiplex PCR, and its TCRdb copy is limited to in-frame clones, with some not included. The sample carries some 120,000 clones, around 86% recorded once. Turning to this clone: What it binds is not known.

The CDR3 consists of 16 residues. Trimming pared 5 bases from V and 4 bases from J, leaving 19 bases between. Germline-derived CDR1 and CDR2 are MDHEN and SYDVKM. The chain uses TRBV28 and TRBJ2-3; D possibly corresponds to TRBD2 (6 bases). This clonotype was sampled from a woman younger than 45 in good health and CMV-seronegative. The material sequenced was PBMCs. The CDR3 region has the DNA TGTGCCAGCAGTCCCTCCGGGACTCGGAGGGCAGATACGCAGTATTTT. This translates into CASSPSGTRRADTQYF.